Shown below are 2 T cell receptor beta chains from a single sample sequenced in a study of cytomegalovirus exposure and HLA in healthy donors. PCR was performed using 60 Vbeta and 13 Jbeta primers. Sequencing used immunoSEQ multiplex PCR; TCRdb keeps in-frame clones, though not all of them. The sample carries around 93,000 clones, about 79% recorded once. Sequencing used PBMCs. Source of these receptors: a man aged 50-59 years in good health and CMV-seronegative.

The CDR3 sequence: CASSAWDRGQEKLFF. In DNA form, the CDR3 reads TGTGCCAGCAGCGCTTGGGACAGGGGGCAAGAAAAACTGTTTTTT. The chain links TRBV9 to TRBJ1-4, with 12 bases that match TRBD1. Germline CDR1 and CDR2: SGDLS and YYNGEE. The CDR3 is 15 residues long. The junction had 5 bases not matched to a gene; V was cut back by 3 bases and J by 8 bases. Using reference TRBV9 and TRBJ1-4 for the parts outside the CDR3, the full variable domain is DSGVTQTPKHLITATGQRVTLRCSPRSGDLSVYWYQQSLDQGLQFLIQYYNGEERAKGNILERFSAQQFPDLHSELNLSSLELGDSALYFCASSAWDRGQEKLFFGSGTQLSVL.

The V and J genes are TRBV7-3 and TRBJ2-2; 7 positions match TRBD2. There are 14 residues in the CDR3. Trimming at V came to 6 bases and at J to 6 bases, leaving 7 bases not matched to a gene. CDR1 and CDR2 (germline): SGHTA, FQGTGA. CDR3 in DNA: TGTGCCAGCAGTCCGGGCGGGAGACCCGGGGAGCTGTTTTTT. Translated: CASSPGGRPGELFF.